Listed below are T cell receptor beta chains from one sample, sequenced in a study of CD8 T cells in ankylosing spondylitis. TCRdb recomputed calls from the 5' RACE reads with MiXCR, one row per CDR3 protein. This sample has tens of thousands of distinct CDR3 sequences, with 6.2% found just once. The specimen was synovial fluid, either unsorted or a sorted T cell fraction (not recorded which). These receptors came from a male donor with ankylosing spondylitis. CDR3s include the opening cysteine and the closing phenylalanine or tryptophan. The D gene is left open where the match is weak. Clone size is not always given. Where it is, it says once, few, many or a class for expanded clones.

j_call | d_call | v_call | clone_size | cdr3_aa | cdr3_nt
TRBJ1-1 | TRBD1 | TRBV28 | few | CASTSDRDAEAFF | TGTGCCAGCACCTCGGACAGGGACGCTGAAGCTTTCTTT
TRBJ2-7 | TRBD1 | TRBV15 | - | CATSRTGQDYEQYF | TGTGCCACCAGCAGAACGGGACAGGACTACGAGCAGTACTTC
TRBJ1-1 | TRBD1 | TRBV28 | many | CASSLRAPGTALPEAFF | TGTGCCAGCAGTTTACGCGCCCCCGGGACAGCTTTACCTGAAGCTTTCTTT
TRBJ1-5 | TRBD1 | TRBV12-3/TRBV12-4 | many | CASRGTANQPQHF | TGTGCCAGCAGAGGGACAGCGAATCAGCCCCAGCATTTT
TRBJ2-1 | TRBD2 | TRBV5-6 | many | CASSLGLAGVSYNEQFF | TGTGCCAGCAGCTTGGGCCTAGCGGGAGTCTCCTACAATGAGCAGTTCTTC
TRBJ2-7 | TRBD2 | TRBV6-2/TRBV6-3 | medium-sized | CASSSPGLGIYEQYF | TGTGCCAGCAGTTCGCCGGGACTAGGCATTTACGAGCAGTACTTC
TRBJ1-6 | - | TRBV4-3 | - | CASSQEGTANSPLHF | TGCGCCAGCAGCCAAGAAGGGACGGCAAATTCACCCCTCCACTTT
TRBJ2-1 | TRBD2 | TRBV20-1 | many | CSAILAGGPQSYNEQFF | TGCAGTGCTATACTAGCGGGAGGGCCCCAATCCTACAATGAGCAGTTCTTC
TRBJ1-5 | - | TRBV16 | medium-sized | CASSQWEQPQHF | TGTGCCAGCAGCCAATGGGAACAGCCCCAGCATTTT
TRBJ1-5 | - | TRBV7-2 | many | CASSFVPDEQPQHF | TGTGCCAGCAGCTTTGTCCCGGACGAGCAGCCCCAGCATTTT
TRBJ1-5 | - | TRBV20-1 | few | CSARTGFSSQPQHF | TGCAGTGCTCGAACAGGGTTTAGCAGTCAGCCCCAGCATTTT
TRBJ2-3 | TRBD2 | TRBV20-1 | few | CSAAGLAGLRDTQYF | TGCAGTGCGGCGGGACTAGCGGGGCTCCGGGATACGCAGTATTTT
TRBJ2-1 | - | TRBV11-3 | few | CASSPGGMPYNEQFF | TGTGCCAGCAGCCCCGGAGGAATGCCCTACAATGAGCAGTTCTTC
TRBJ2-7 | - | TRBV6-5 | - | CASNSGQGRDEQYF | TGTGCCAGCAATTCCGGGCAGGGTCGCGACGAGCAGTACTTC
TRBJ2-7 | TRBD1 | TRBV27 | many | CASSPNRGVPSYEQYF | TGTGCCAGCAGTCCGAACAGGGGGGTCCCTTCCTACGAGCAGTACTTC
TRBJ2-7 | - | TRBV28 | many | CATTASASEQYF | TGTGCCACAACAGCCTCGGCTTCCGAGCAGTACTTC
TRBJ2-3 | - | TRBV20-1 | many | CSGEAGTDTQYF | TGCAGTGGAGAGGCGGGAACAGATACGCAGTATTTT
TRBJ2-2 | TRBD2 | TRBV13 | many | CASSVSGVRPWELFF | TGTGCCAGCAGCGTCAGCGGGGTACGTCCCTGGGAGCTGTTTTTT
TRBJ2-7 | - | TRBV28 | - | CASSRSGRRGYEQYF | TGTGCCAGCAGCCGTAGCGGACGTAGAGGGTACGAGCAGTACTTC